What follows is one T cell receptor beta chain and its context. The table came from immunoSEQ multiplex PCR; TCRdb's copy has only in-frame clones and leaves some out. Among around 43,000 clones, roughly 91% were seen once, and the ten largest hold nearly 5%. These data belong to a study of PD-1 blockade in classical Hodgkin lymphoma. Regarding time point: newly diagnosed, previously untreated cHL patient sample. Sequenced material: peripheral blood mononuclear cells (PBMCs). The TCR was taken from a human donor with classical Hodgkin lymphoma.

In DNA form, the CDR3 reads TGCGCCAGCAGTGACAGGGGAAACGTCCACGAGCAGTACTTC. The encoded protein is CASSDRGNVHEQYF. This chain joins TRBV10-1 and TRBJ2-7; D might be TRBD1 (6 bases). The germline gives CDR1 WNHNN, CDR2 SYGVQD (reference sequence). Trimming took 3 bases from V and 5 from J, leaving 14 bases between them. The CDR3 totals 14 residues.